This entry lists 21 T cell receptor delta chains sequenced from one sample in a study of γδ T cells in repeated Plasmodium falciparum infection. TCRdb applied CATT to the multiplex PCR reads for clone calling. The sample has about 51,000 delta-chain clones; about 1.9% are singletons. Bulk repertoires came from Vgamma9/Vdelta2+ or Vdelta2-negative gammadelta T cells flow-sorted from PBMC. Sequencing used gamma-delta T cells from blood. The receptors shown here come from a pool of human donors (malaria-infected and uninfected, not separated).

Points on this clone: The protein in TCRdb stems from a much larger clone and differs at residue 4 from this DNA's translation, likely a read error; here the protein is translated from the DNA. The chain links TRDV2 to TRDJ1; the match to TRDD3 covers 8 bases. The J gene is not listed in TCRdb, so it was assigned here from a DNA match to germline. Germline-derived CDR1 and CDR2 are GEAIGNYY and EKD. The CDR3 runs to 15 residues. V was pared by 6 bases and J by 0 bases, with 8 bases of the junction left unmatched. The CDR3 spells CACHWGGPYTDKLIF. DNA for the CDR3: TGTGCCTGTCACTGGGGGGGTCCGTACACCGATAAACTCATCTTT.

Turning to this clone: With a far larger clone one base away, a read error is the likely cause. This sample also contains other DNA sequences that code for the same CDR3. The CDR3 here is CALDIHDVRRWGILWRFTDKLIF. CDR3 DNA: TGTGCCTTAGACATTCACGACGTAAGGAGGTGGGGGATACTTTGGAGGTTCACCGATAAACTCATCTTT. The V call is TRDV3, the J call TRDJ1, with TRDD3 matching 10 bases. TCRdb gives no J gene; it was assigned here by matching the DNA to germline. Germline V CDR1 and CDR2: TVYSNPD, GDNSRS (reference sequence). The trim removed 3 bases at V and 1 base at J, leaving 32 bases unmatched. This CDR3 contains 23 residues.

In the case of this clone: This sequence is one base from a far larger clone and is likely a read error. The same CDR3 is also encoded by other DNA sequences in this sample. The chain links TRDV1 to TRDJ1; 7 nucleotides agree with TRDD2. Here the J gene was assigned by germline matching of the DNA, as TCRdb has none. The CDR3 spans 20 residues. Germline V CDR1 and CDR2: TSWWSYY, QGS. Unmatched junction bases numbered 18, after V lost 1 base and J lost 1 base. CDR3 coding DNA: TGTGCTCTTGGGGAACCAGCCTTCGTTCCTACACCAGGGATCACCGATAAACTCATCTTT. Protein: CALGEPAFVPTPGITDKLIF.

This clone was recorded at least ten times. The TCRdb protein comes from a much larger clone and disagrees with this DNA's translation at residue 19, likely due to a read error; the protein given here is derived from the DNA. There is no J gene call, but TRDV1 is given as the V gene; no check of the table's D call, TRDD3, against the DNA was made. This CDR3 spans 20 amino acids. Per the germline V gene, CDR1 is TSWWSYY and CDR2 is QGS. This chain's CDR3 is CALGEQFHVLGDFAHLKLTF. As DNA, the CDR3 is TGTGCTCTTGGGGAACAATTCCACGTACTGGGGGATTTTGCACATTTGAAACTCACCTTT.

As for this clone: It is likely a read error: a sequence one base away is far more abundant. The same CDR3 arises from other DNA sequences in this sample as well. As DNA, the CDR3 is TGTGCTTATATAGTCCTGACTGATGGGGGATACGGGCCGTACACCGATAAACTCATTTTT. Its translation is CAYIVLTDGGYGPYTDKLIF. No J gene was assigned, while the V gene was called as TRAV38-2/DV8; the table calls TRDD3, which could not be checked here. This CDR3 spans 20 amino acids. Germline V gives CDR1 TSESDYY, CDR2 QEAYKQQN.

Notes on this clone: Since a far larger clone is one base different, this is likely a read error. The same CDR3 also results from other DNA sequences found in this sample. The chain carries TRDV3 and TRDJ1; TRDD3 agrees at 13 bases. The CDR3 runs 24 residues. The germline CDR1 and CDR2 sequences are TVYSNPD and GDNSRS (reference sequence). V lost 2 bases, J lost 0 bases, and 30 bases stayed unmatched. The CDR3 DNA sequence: TGTGCCTTTGTCATCGCTCCGAAACTGTCTACTGGGGGATACGGGCCTCTCTACACCGATAAACTCATCTTT. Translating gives CAFVIAPKLSTGGYGPLYTDKLIF.

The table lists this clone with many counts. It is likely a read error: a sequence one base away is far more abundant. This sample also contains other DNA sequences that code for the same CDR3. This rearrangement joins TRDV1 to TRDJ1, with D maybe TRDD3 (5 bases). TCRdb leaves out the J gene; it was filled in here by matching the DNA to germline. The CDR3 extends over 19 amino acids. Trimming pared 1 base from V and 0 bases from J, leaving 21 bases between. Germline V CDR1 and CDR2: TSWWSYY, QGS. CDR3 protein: CALGEPHINAGGHTDKLIF. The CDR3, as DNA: TGTGCTCTTGGGGAACCTCACATTAATGCAGGGGGGCACACCGATAAACTCATCTTT.

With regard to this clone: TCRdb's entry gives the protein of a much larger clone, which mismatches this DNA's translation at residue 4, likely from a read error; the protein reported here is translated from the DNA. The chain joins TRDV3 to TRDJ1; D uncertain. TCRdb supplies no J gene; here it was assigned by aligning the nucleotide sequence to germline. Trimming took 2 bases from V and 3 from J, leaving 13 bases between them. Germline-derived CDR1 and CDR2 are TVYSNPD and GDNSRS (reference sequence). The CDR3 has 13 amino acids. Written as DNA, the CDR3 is TGTGCCTTTCCCCCCGGCCGGGCCGATAAACTCATCTTT. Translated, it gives CAFPPGRADKLIF. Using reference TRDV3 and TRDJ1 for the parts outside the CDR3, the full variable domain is CDKVTQSSPDQTVASGSEVVLLCTYDTVYSNPDLFWYRIRPDYSFQFVFYGDNSRSEGADFTQGRFSVKHILTQKAFHLVISPVRTEDSATYYCAFPPGRADKLIFGKGTRVTVEP.

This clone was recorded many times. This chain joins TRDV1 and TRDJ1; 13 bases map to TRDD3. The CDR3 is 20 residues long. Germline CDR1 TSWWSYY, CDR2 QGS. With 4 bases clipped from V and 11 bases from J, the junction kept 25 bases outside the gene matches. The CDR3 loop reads CALGASYSLTGGYARTVLIF. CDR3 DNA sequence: TGTGCTCTTGGGGCCTCCTACTCCCTTACTGGGGGATACGCTAGGACAGTGCTCATCTTT.

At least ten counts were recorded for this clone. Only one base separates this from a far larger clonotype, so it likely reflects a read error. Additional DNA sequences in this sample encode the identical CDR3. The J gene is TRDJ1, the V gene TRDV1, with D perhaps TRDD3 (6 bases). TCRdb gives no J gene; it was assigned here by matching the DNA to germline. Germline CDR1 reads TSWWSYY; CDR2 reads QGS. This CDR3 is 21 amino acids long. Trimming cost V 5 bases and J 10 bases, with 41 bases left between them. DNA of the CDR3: TGTGCTCTTGGGAGGTTTCTCTTAGGGCTGGGGATGCCCCATCAGCATATTGGACTCATCTTT. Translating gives CALGRFLLGLGMPHQHIGLIF.

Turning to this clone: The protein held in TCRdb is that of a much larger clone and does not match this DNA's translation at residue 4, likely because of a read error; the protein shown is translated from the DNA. This CDR3 reads CAFALSEGRGAIKLIF. The CDR3 DNA is TGTGCCTTCGCCCTATCGGAGGGGAGAGGGGCTATTAAACTCATCTTT. The V gene is TRDV3, the J gene TRDJ1, with a weak D call TRDD3 (5 bases). TCRdb leaves out the J gene; it was filled in here by matching the DNA to germline. Germline V lookup: CDR1 TVYSNPD, CDR2 GDNSRS (reference sequence). The V and J ends lost 3 bases and 7 bases respectively, with 27 bases between them. The CDR3 runs to 16 residues.

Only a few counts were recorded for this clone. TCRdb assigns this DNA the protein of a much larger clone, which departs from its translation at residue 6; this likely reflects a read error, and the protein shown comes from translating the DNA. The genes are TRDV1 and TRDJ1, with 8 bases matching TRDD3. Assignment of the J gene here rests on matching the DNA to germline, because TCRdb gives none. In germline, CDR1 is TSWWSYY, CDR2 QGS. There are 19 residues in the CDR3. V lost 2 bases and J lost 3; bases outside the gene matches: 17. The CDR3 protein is CALGEYVLLGGADADKLIF. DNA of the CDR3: TGTGCTCTTGGGGAATACGTCCTACTGGGGGGAGCGGATGCCGATAAACTCATCTTT.

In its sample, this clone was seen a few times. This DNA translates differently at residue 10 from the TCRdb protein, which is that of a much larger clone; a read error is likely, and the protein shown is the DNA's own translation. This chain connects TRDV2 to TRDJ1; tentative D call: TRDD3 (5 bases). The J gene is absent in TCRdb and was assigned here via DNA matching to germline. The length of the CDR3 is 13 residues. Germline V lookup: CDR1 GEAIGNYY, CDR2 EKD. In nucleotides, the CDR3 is TGTGCCTGTGACTCCTTGGGGACCGATGAACTCATCTTT. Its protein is CACDSLGTDELIF.

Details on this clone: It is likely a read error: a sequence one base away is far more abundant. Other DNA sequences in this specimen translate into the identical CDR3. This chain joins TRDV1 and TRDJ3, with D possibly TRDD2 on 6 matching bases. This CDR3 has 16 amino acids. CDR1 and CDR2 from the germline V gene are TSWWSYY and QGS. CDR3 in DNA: TGTGCTCTTGGTGGCCGGGGGTCCCCTTCCACCCGACAAATGTTTTTC. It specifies CALGGRGSPSTRQMFF.

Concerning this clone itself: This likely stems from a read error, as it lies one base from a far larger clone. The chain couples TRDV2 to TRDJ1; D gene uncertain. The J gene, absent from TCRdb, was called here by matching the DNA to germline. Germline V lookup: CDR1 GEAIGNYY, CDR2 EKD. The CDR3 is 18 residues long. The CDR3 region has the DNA TGCGCCTGTGACACCCTTGCGCCCCAACGGCCTTACACCGATAAACTCATCTTT. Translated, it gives CACDTLAPQRPYTDKLIF.

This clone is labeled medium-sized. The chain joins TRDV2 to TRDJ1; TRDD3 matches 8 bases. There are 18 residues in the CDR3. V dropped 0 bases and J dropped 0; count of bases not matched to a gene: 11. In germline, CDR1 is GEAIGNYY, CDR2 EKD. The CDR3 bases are TGTGCCTGTGACACCCGTCCGTACTGGGGGCCGTACACCGATAAACTCATCTTT. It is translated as CACDTRPYWGPYTDKLIF.

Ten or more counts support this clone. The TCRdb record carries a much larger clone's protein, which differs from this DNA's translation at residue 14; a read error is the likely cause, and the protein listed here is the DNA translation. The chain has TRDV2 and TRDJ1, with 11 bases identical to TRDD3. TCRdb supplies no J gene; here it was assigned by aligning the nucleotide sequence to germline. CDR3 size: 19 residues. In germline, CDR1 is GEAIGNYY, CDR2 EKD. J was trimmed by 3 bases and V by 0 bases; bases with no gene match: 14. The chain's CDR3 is CACDTVGGGYVGYADKLIF. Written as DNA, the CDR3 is TGTGCCTGTGACACCGTAGGTGGGGGATACGTGGGGTACGCCGATAAACTCATCTTT.

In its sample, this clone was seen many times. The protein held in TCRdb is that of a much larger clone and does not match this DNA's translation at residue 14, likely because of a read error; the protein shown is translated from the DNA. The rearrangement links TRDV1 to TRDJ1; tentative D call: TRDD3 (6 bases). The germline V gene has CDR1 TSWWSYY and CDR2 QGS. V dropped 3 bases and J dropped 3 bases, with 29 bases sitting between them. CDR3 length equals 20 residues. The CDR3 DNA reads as TGTGCTCTTGGGGATTCTATCCTCGCTCGACTGGGTGCATCCCCCGATAAACTCATCTTT. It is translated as CALGDSILARLGASPDKLIF.

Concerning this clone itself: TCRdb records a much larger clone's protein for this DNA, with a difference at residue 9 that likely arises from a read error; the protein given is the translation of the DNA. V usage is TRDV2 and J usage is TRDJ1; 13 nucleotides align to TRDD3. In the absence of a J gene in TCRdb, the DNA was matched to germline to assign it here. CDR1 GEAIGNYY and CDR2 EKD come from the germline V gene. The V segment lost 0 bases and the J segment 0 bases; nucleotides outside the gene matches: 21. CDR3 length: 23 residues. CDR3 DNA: TGTGCCTGTGACACCGTAAAAGGTCTGATACTGGGGGATACGGACAGGTACACCGATAAACTCATCTTT. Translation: CACDTVKGLILGDTDRYTDKLIF.

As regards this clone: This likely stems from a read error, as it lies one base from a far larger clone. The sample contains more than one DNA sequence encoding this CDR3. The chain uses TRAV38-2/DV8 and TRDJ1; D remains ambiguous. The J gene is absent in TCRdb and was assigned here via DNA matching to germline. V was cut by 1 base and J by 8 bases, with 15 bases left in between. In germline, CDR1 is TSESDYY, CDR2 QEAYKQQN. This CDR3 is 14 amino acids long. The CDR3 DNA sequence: TGTGCTTATAGGAGCCCGTACCTCAGGACGAAACTCATCTTT. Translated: CAYRSPYLRTKLIF.

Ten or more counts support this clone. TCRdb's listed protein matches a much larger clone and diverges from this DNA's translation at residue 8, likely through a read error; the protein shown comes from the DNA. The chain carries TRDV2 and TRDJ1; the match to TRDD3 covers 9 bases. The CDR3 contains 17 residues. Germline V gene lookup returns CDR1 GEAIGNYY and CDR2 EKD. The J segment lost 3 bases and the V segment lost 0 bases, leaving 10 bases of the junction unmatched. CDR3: CACDTPWAGDTSDKLIF. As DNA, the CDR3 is TGTGCCTGTGACACCCCATGGGCGGGGGATACCTCCGATAAACTCATCTTT.